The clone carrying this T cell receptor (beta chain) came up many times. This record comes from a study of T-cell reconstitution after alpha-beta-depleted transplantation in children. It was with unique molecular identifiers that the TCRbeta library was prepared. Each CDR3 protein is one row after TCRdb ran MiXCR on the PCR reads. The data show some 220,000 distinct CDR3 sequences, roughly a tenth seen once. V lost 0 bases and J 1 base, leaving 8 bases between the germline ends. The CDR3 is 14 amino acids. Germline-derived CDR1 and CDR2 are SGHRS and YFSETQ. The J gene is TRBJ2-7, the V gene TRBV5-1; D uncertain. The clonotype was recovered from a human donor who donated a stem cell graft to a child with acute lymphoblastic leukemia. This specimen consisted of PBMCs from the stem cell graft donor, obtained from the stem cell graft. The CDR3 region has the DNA TGCGCCAGCAGCTTGGGAGGCAGATCCTACGAGCAGTACTTC. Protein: CASSLGGRSYEQYF.